The 10 T cell receptor beta chains below all came from one sample that was sequenced in a study of OX40 agonist ivuxolimab in advanced cancers. Receptor libraries were prepared by the immunoSEQ multiplex PCR assay. Drawn from immuneACCESS, this table holds only the in-frame rearrangements with V and J called that TCRdb kept. Clones are partly lost; checked studies trace under half to an unresolved V gene and leave the rest unexplained. The table for this sample lists about 83,000 clones; less than 90% of them were counted only once. Under 0.75% of the sample lies in the top ten. This specimen consisted of CD4+ or CD8+ T cells sorted from blood, obtained in a trial of the OX40 agonist ivuxolimab. These receptors all stem from an adult with an advanced solid tumor such as melanoma, head and neck, liver or kidney cancer.

The chain couples TRBV2 to TRBJ2-1; D ambiguous. The germline V gene encodes CDR1 SNHLY and CDR2 FYNNEI. V lost 1 base, J lost 10 bases, and 11 bases lay in between. The CDR3 covers 13 residues. The CDR3 is CASSEEWAGEQFF. CDR3 nucleotide sequence: TGTGCCAGCAGTGAAGAGTGGGCTGGAGAGCAGTTCTTC.

The chain recombines TRBV2 with TRBJ2-2; TRBD1 matches at 7 bases. Unmatched junction bases numbered 5, after V lost 5 bases and J lost 2 bases. The CDR3 has 15 residues. Germline CDR1 is SNHLY and CDR2 is FYNNEI. The CDR3, as DNA: TGTGCCAGCAGTACCGGGACAGTCAACACCGGGGAGCTGTTTTTT. Translation: CASSTGTVNTGELFF.

The rearrangement links TRBV7-3 to TRBJ2-6; the D gene could be TRBD1 or TRBD2 (5 bases each). The CDR3 is 17 residues long. In germline, CDR1 is SGHTA, CDR2 FQGTGA. The V end was cut by 4 bases, the J end by 1 base, with 14 bases between. CDR3 residues: CASSSRARVSGANVLTF. CDR3 DNA sequence: TGTGCCAGCAGCTCGAGGGCCAGGGTTTCTGGGGCCAACGTCCTGACTTTC.

The chain couples TRBV30 to TRBJ1-5; D call uncertain. The CDR3 covers 12 residues. Germline values: CDR1 GTSNPN, CDR2 SVGIG (reference sequence). The V and J ends lost 4 bases and 7 bases respectively, with 11 bases between them. CDR3 sequence (DNA): TGTGCCTGGACCGGCCCGGGGCAGCCCCAGCATTTT. This encodes CAWTGPGQPQHF.

V and J are TRBV19 and TRBJ1-1; no clear D gene. V lost 7 bases, J lost 10 bases, and 22 bases lay in between. The CDR3 runs to 14 residues. From germline, CDR1 is LNHDA and CDR2 SQIVND (reference sequence). CDR3 region: CASILLDGALIAFF. Here the CDR3 DNA reads TGTGCCAGTATTTTGTTGGATGGCGCGTTGATAGCTTTCTTT.

CDR3 DNA: TGTGCCAGCAGCCATCAAGTGAACACTGAAGCTTTCTTT. This codes for CASSHQVNTEAFF. The chain joins TRBV7-3 to TRBJ1-1; unclear D gene. Per the germline V gene, CDR1 is SGHTA and CDR2 is FQGTGA. Trimming shortened V by 5 bases and J by 0 bases, and 7 bases separated the two germline ends. This CDR3 spans 13 amino acids.

This clone is a singleton in its sample. The rearrangement joins TRBV20-1 to TRBJ2-7; D unclear. CDR1 and CDR2 from the germline V gene are DFQATT and SNEGSKA (reference sequence). CDR3 length: 10 amino acids. Trimming removed 5 bases from V and 3 bases from J, with 5 bases in between. Here the CDR3 reads CSAGNYEQYF. CDR3 in DNA: TGCAGTGCTGGGAACTACGAGCAGTACTTC.

This clone was seen once. This same CDR3 is encoded by further DNA sequences in the sample. This chain's CDR3 is CASSQGQRYEQYF. The DNA for the CDR3 is TGTGCCAGCTCCCAGGGACAGAGATACGAGCAGTACTTC. This chain joins TRBV18 and TRBJ2-7; 7 nucleotides agree with TRBD1. The CDR3 is made up of 13 amino acids. Germline assignment: CDR1 KGHSH and CDR2 LQKENI. V was clipped by 6 bases and J by 4 bases; unmatched bases: 6. Full variable domain (missing parts from reference TRBV18 and TRBJ2-7): NAGVMQNPRHLVRRRGQEARLRCSPMKGHSHVYWYRQLPEEGLKFMVYLQKENIIDESGMPKERFSAEFPKEGPSILRIQQVVRGDSAAYFCASSQGQRYEQYFGPGTRLTVT.

The V call is TRBV6-5, the J call TRBJ2-1, with a tentative D call TRBD1 (6 bases). The germline CDR1 and CDR2 sequences are MNHEY and SVGAGI. This CDR3 has 14 residues. Trimming took 11 bases from V and 6 from J, leaving 20 bases between them. The CDR3 region has the DNA TGTGCCGCCAGCAGCCGGTGGGGGCTCAATGAGCAGTTCTTC. This encodes CAASSRWGLNEQFF.

The gene calls are TRBV4-1 and TRBJ1-2; D unclear. Trimming removed 2 bases from V and 5 bases from J, with 12 bases in between. Per the germline V gene, CDR1 is MGHRA and CDR2 is YSYEKL. This CDR3 has 14 residues. CDR3 sequence (DNA): TGCGCCAGCAGCCAAAGTGGGAGGGAGTATGGCTACACCTTC. Protein product: CASSQSGREYGYTF.